Given below is one T cell receptor beta chain in context. This sample stems from a study of T cell changes during pregnancy in multiple sclerosis. J lost 3 bases, V lost 7 bases, and 14 bases had no gene match. Germline CDR1 MDHEN, CDR2 SYDVKM. This CDR3 has 16 residues. The method was immunoSEQ multiplex PCR; TCRdb's version includes in-frame clones alone and lacks a portion of them. Of around 49,000 clones in the sample, almost 90% were seen once. Source: peripheral blood, taken after pregnancy. The source of this sequence is a female donor in good health, enrolled as a control in a pregnancy study. V gene TRBV28 combines with J gene TRBJ1-1; 7 bases align to TRBD1. CDR3 nucleotides: TGTGCCAGCAAACCCCCTAGGGGGCAGAGCTACACTGAAGCTTTCTTT. It translates to CASKPPRGQSYTEAFF.